This passage covers 5 T cell receptor beta chains from one sample sequenced in a study of shared clonotypes between healthy human individuals. Produced via immunoSEQ multiplex PCR; TCRdb's table is partial and in-frame only. The profile shows about 2.5 million clones, approximately 90% of them singletons. The sample taken for sequencing was naive CD4+ T cells from PBMCs. Subset here: CD45RA+ positively selected. The receptor set was obtained from a man younger than 35 in good health. Some clones in this sample may be carry-over from other donors' samples.

CDR3 sequence (DNA): TGCGCCAGCAGCTTCTCCCCCACCACGGGTACGCAGTATTTT. Residues: CASSFSPTTGTQYF. The chain couples TRBV5-1 to TRBJ2-3; D is unresolved. V was trimmed by 2 bases and J by 8 bases, leaving 15 bases between them. This CDR3 is 14 amino acids long. Germline values: CDR1 SGHRS, CDR2 YFSETQ. Complete variable domain (other parts from reference TRBV5-1 and TRBJ2-3): KAGVTQTPRYLIKTRGQQVTLSCSPISGHRSVSWYQQTPGQGLQFLFEYFSETQRNKGNFPGRFSGRQFSNSRSEMNVSTLELGDSALYLCASSFSPTTGTQYFGPGTRLTVL.

This rearrangement joins TRBV6-5 to TRBJ2-1, with 7 bases lining up with TRBD1. Trimming took 4 bases from V and 10 from J; bases not matched to a gene: 7. The germline V gene encodes CDR1 MNHEY and CDR2 SVGAGI. This CDR3 is built from 13 residues. This chain's CDR3 is CASSSRQGNEQFF. In DNA, the CDR3 is TGTGCCAGCAGTTCCCGACAGGGCAACGAGCAGTTCTTC.

The gene calls are TRBV29-1 and TRBJ1-1; D is possibly TRBD1 (5 bases). V was clipped by 6 bases and J by 0 bases, with 17 bases between them. This CDR3 spans 15 amino acids. Germline CDR1 reads SQVTM; CDR2 reads ANQGSEA. The CDR3 is CSVETRADMNTEAFF. In DNA, the CDR3 is TGCAGCGTGGAGACCAGGGCTGACATGAACACTGAAGCTTTCTTT.

Concerning this clone itself: This specimen includes other DNA sequences encoding the same CDR3. The rearrangement joins TRBV28 to TRBJ2-1; 12 nucleotides line up with TRBD2. The V and J ends lost 2 bases and 7 bases, in that order; junction bases with no gene match: 0. Germline V gene data show CDR1 as MDHEN and CDR2 as SYDVKM. The length of the CDR3 is 14 residues. This CDR3 reads CASSLLAGGNEQFF. Written as DNA, the CDR3 is TGTGCCAGCAGTTTACTAGCGGGAGGGAATGAGCAGTTCTTC.

This clone has more than one count but fewer than ten. This sequence joins TRBV9 and TRBJ1-1, with unresolved D. CDR1 and CDR2 from the germline V gene are SGDLS and YYNGEE. CDR3 size: 14 residues. V dropped 1 base and J dropped 1 base, with 8 bases sitting between them. CDR3 DNA: TGTGCCAGCAGCGTAATTCAGGAGAACACTGAAGCTTTCTTT. Protein sequence: CASSVIQENTEAFF. Using reference TRBV9 and TRBJ1-1 for the parts outside the CDR3, the full variable domain is DSGVTQTPKHLITATGQRVTLRCSPRSGDLSVYWYQQSLDQGLQFLIQYYNGEERAKGNILERFSAQQFPDLHSELNLSSLELGDSALYFCASSVIQENTEAFFGQGTRLTVV.